The following is a TCR beta chain sequence with its context. This entry is derived from a study of T cell changes during pregnancy in multiple sclerosis. The V end lost 0 bases, the J end lost 1 base, and 9 bases lay between the germline ends. This CDR3 spans 15 amino acids. In germline, CDR1 is SEHNR, CDR2 FQNEAQ (reference sequence). Measured with immunoSEQ multiplex PCR; TCRdb has only the in-frame clones, and not every one. The data contain more than 40,000 clones, roughly 94% of them singletons. The chain couples TRBV7-9 to TRBJ1-1; a possible D gene is TRBD1 (5 bases). The TCR originated in a female donor with multiple sclerosis, enrolled in a pregnancy study. Material: CD4+ T cells from peripheral blood mononuclear cells, obtained in the second trimester of pregnancy. CDR3 DNA: TGTGCCAGCAGCTTAGCAGCGCAGGGGAACACTGAAGCTTTCTTT. It encodes CASSLAAQGNTEAFF.